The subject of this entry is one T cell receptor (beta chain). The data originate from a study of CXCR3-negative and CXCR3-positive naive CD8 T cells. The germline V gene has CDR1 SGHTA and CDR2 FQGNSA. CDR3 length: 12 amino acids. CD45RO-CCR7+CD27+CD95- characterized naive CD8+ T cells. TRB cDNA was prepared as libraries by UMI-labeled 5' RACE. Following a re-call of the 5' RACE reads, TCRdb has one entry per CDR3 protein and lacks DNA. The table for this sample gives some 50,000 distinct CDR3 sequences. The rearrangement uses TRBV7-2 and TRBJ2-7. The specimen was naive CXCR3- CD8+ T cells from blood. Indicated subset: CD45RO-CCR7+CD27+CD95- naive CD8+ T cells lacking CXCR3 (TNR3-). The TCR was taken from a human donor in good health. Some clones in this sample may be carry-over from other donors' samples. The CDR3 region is CASSPSSYEQYF.